These 32 T cell receptor beta chains share one sample of origin, sequenced in a study of neurological immune-mediated disorders. TCRdb called the 5' RACE reads again in MiXCR, with one record for every CDR3 protein. The sample records tens of thousands of distinct CDR3 sequences, about 13% being singletons. Sequencing was done on a sample of PBMCs. These receptors came from a woman in her fifties or sixties with HTLV-1-associated myelopathy (HAM/TSP).

This clonotype was recorded at least ten times. This chain links TRBV30 with TRBJ2-3; TRBD1 or TRBD2 may be the D gene (6 bases each). The V gene lost 7 bases and the J gene lost 10 bases, with 21 bases spanning the gap. CDR3 length: 13 residues. Germline values: CDR1 GTSNPN, CDR2 SVGIG (reference sequence). In DNA, the CDR3 is TGTGCCTCCGGAGGGGGTTCGGGGCGGCCGCAGTATTTT. It encodes CASGGGSGRPQYF.

This clonotype was seen only a few times. The chain uses TRBV19 and TRBJ1-2; weak D call: TRBD1 (6 bases). This CDR3 is 12 amino acids long. The V gene's germline CDR1 is LNHDA and CDR2 SQIVND (reference sequence). V lost 8 bases and J lost 2, with 9 bases in between. The CDR3 here is CASDQGNYGYTF. The CDR3 DNA reads as TGTGCCAGTGACCAGGGGAACTATGGCTACACCTTC.

This clonotype has a single count. The chain employs TRBV5-1 and TRBJ2-7; a weak D match, TRBD2 (6 bases). CDR3 length equals 12 residues. Germline-derived CDR1 and CDR2 are SGHRS and YFSETQ. V lost 7 bases, J lost 5 bases, and 13 bases lay in between. DNA for the CDR3: TGCGCCAGCTTGGGAGGTGAGAACGAGCAGTACTTC. The encoded protein is CASLGGENEQYF.

The sample holds many counts of this clonotype. V is TRBV6-5 and J is TRBJ1-2; the D is unclear. The germline V gene encodes CDR1 MNHEY and CDR2 SVGAGI. The germline V and J ends were trimmed by 5 bases and 4 bases, with 14 bases remaining between them. This CDR3 spans 14 amino acids. CDR3 protein: CASSMGRGSYGYTF. The CDR3 DNA reads as TGTGCCAGCAGTATGGGTCGAGGTTCCTATGGCTACACCTTC.

This clonotype was observed many times. The chain recombines TRBV9 with TRBJ1-4; tentative D call: TRBD1 (5 bases). The CDR3 totals 15 residues. CDR1 and CDR2 from the germline V gene are SGDLS and YYNGEE. V gave up 4 bases and J gave up 7 bases, with 17 bases separating them. The CDR3 region is CASSPWDGGSEKLFF. The CDR3 DNA reads TGTGCCAGCAGCCCCTGGGACGGGGGTAGTGAAAAACTGTTTTTT.

J is TRBJ2-1 and V is TRBV5-1, with 13 nucleotides matching TRBD2. This CDR3 spans 20 amino acids. Trimming cost V 1 base and J 8 bases; bases outside gene matches: 18. Germline V gene data show CDR1 as SGHRS and CDR2 as YFSETQ. CDR3 sequence reads: CASSLIDRTGGTSGKDEQFF. The CDR3 DNA sequence: TGCGCCAGCAGCTTGATTGATAGGACAGGGGGGACTAGCGGGAAGGATGAGCAGTTCTTC.

The chain employs TRBV7-2 and TRBJ2-7; 9 nucleotides agree with TRBD2. This CDR3 region has 16 residues. V lost 4 bases to trimming and J lost 0 bases; unmatched junction nucleotides: 7. Germline V gene lookup returns CDR1 SGHTA and CDR2 FQGNSA. The chain's CDR3 is CASSSLGGGGSYEQYF. As DNA, the CDR3 is TGTGCCAGCAGCTCTCTTGGCGGGGGGGGCTCCTACGAGCAGTACTTC.

This clonotype was seen at least ten times. The rearrangement joins TRBV20-1 to TRBJ2-1; 12 bases match TRBD2. CDR3 length: 13 amino acids. Per the germline V gene, CDR1 is DFQATT and CDR2 is SNEGSKA (reference sequence). Trimming removed 6 bases from V and 6 bases from J; junction bases left unmatched: 3. CDR3 DNA: TGCAGTGCACCGACTAGCGGGGGCAATGAGCAGTTCTTC. Translated: CSAPTSGGNEQFF.

The J gene is TRBJ1-5, the V gene TRBV2; 8 bases agree with TRBD1. From germline, CDR1 is SNHLY and CDR2 FYNNEI. The CDR3 runs 18 residues. With V trimmed by 6 bases and J by 7 bases, 20 bases remained unmatched. The DNA for the CDR3 is TGTGCCAGCAGCGGTGACCCGGGACAGGTTTCTCCTTGGCAGCCCCAGCATTTT. Translation: CASSGDPGQVSPWQPQHF.

This clonotype has at least ten counts. This chain uses TRBV6-5 with TRBJ1-1; no firm D call. V shed 5 bases and J shed 8 bases, with 12 bases lying between them. Germline V gives CDR1 MNHEY, CDR2 SVGAGI. The CDR3 has 12 residues. CDR3 sequence reads: CASSQLSSEAFF. In DNA, the CDR3 is TGTGCCAGCAGTCAGCTGAGTTCAGAAGCTTTCTTT.

This clonotype occurred many times. The chain uses TRBV12-3 or TRBV12-4 and TRBJ2-3; TRBD2 matches at 13 bases. The J segment lost 5 bases and the V segment lost 7 bases, leaving 6 bases of the junction unmatched. This CDR3 is 15 amino acids long. This CDR3 is CASTPTSGRIDTQYF. CDR3 in DNA: TGTGCCAGCACCCCGACTAGCGGGAGGATAGATACGCAGTATTTT.

This clonotype showed up many times. The V gene is TRBV9, the J gene TRBJ2-2; tentatively, D is TRBD1 (5 bases). This CDR3 contains 13 residues. Trimming stripped 0 bases from V and 7 bases from J, with 7 bases between. CDR1 SGDLS and CDR2 YYNGEE come from the germline V gene. The CDR3 bases are TGTGCCAGCAGCGTAGAACAGGACGGGGAGCTGTTTTTT. Its protein product is CASSVEQDGELFF.

This clonotype was counted between two and nine times. V is TRBV5-1 and J is TRBJ1-2; D not certain. This CDR3 comprises 12 residues. CDR1 is SGHRS and CDR2 is YFSETQ in the germline V gene. The germline V and J ends were trimmed by 0 bases and 5 bases, with 5 bases remaining between them. In nucleotides, the CDR3 is TGCGCCAGCAGCTTGGACGGTTATGGCTACACCTTC. Translating gives CASSLDGYGYTF.

This clonotype is medium-sized within its sample. V is TRBV20-1 and J is TRBJ1-6, with TRBD1 as a possible D gene (5 bases). The CDR3 extends over 13 amino acids. Germline assignment: CDR1 DFQATT and CDR2 SNEGSKA (reference sequence). Between the trimmed V and J ends, which lost 3 bases and 8 bases, there was a span of 11 bases. The CDR3: CSARARDDSPLHF. The CDR3 DNA is TGCAGTGCTAGGGCAAGGGACGATTCACCCCTCCACTTT.

With respect to this clonotype: At one end the junction does not follow the germline gene, possibly because of a read error. V usage is TRBV7-9 and J usage is TRBJ2-2; possibly TRBD1 for D (6 bases). Germline values: CDR1 SEHNR, CDR2 FQNEAQ (reference sequence). There are 15 residues in the CDR3. The chain's CDR3 is CASSLAGTIPGELFF. CDR3 coding DNA: TGTGCCAGCAGCCTAGCCGGGACAATTCCCGGGGAGCTGTTTTTT.

This clonotype appeared many times. For the CDR3, the DNA is TGCAGTGCTATTGCTAGCCATCGGTACAATGAGCAGTTCTTC. Amino acids: CSAIASHRYNEQFF. The rearrangement uses TRBV20-1 and TRBJ2-1; D might be TRBD2 (5 bases). CDR1 is DFQATT, CDR2 SNEGSKA, per germline (reference sequence). The CDR3 extends over 14 amino acids. V was clipped by 4 bases and J by 4 bases, with 14 bases between them.

In this sample, this clonotype turned up many times. The rearrangement joins TRBV29-1 to TRBJ1-5, with unresolved D. V lost 4 bases to trimming and J lost 8 bases, with 18 bases between them. Germline V gene sequence: CDR1 SQVTM, CDR2 ANQGSEA. CDR3 size: 14 residues. CDR3 nucleotide sequence: TGCAGCGTTGGCGGGGTTGGAGACCGGGAGCCCCAGCATTTT. This sequence encodes CSVGGVGDREPQHF.

This clonotype occurred many times. The chain has TRBV7-2 and TRBJ2-6, with 8 bases aligning to TRBD2. Per germline, CDR1 SGHTA and CDR2 FQGNSA. V shed 3 bases, J shed 0 bases, and the junction held 4 bases outside the gene matches. The CDR3 contains 17 residues. The CDR3 sequence: CASSFRAGASGANVLTF. CDR3 nucleotide sequence: TGTGCCAGCAGCTTTCGAGCGGGAGCCTCTGGGGCCAACGTCCTGACTTTC.

This clonotype has only a few counts. The genes are TRBV6-5 and TRBJ2-1; TRBD2 matches 10 bases. This CDR3 is 15 amino acids long. J gave up 2 bases and V 10 bases, and 8 bases lay outside the gene matches. CDR1 and CDR2 (germline): MNHEY, SVGAGI. CDR3 region: CATEGSGGAYNEQFF. CDR3 coding DNA: TGTGCCACCGAGGGCAGCGGGGGGGCCTACAATGAGCAGTTCTTC.

The chain is built from TRBV19 and TRBJ2-1; no clear D. Germline CDR1 and CDR2: LNHDA and SQIVND (reference sequence). The CDR3 covers 12 residues. Trimming took 10 bases from V and 7 from J, leaving 14 bases between them. Here the CDR3 DNA reads TGTGCCACCAGCTTCTTTCCAAATGAGCAGTTCTTC. It translates to CATSFFPNEQFF.

The chain combines TRBV7-9 with TRBJ2-1; D call uncertain. CDR1 and CDR2 (germline): SEHNR, FQNEAQ (reference sequence). The CDR3 length is 12 residues. V dropped 1 base and J dropped 8 bases, with 6 bases sitting between them. CDR3 DNA: TGTGCCAGCAGCTTAGACACCGATGAGCAGTTCTTC. Its protein product is CASSLDTDEQFF.

The sample holds a few counts of this clonotype. The genes are TRBV6-2 or TRBV6-3 and TRBJ2-1; 10 positions match TRBD2. Unmatched junction bases numbered 3, after V lost 8 bases and J lost 5 bases. Germline V CDR1 and CDR2: MNHEY, SVGEGT. The CDR3 has 13 residues. DNA for the CDR3: TGTGCCAGCCGGACTAGCGGAAACAATGAGCAGTTCTTC. The encoded protein is CASRTSGNNEQFF.

The rearrangement links TRBV19 to TRBJ2-3; perhaps TRBD1 as D (5 bases). Germline-derived CDR1 and CDR2 are LNHDA and SQIVND (reference sequence). The V end lost 0 bases, the J end lost 4 bases, and 8 bases lay between the germline ends. The CDR3 has 14 amino acids. CDR3 sequence reads: CASSIDQGPDTQYF. The CDR3 DNA reads as TGTGCCAGTAGTATAGATCAGGGCCCAGATACGCAGTATTTT. The whole variable domain, filled in from reference TRBV19 and TRBJ2-3, reads DGGITQSPKYLFRKEGQNVTLSCEQNLNHDAMYWYRQDPGQGLRLIYYSQIVNDFQKGDIAEGYSVSREKKESFPLTVTSAQKNPTAFYLCASSIDQGPDTQYFGPGTRLTVL.

This clonotype has a count of ten or more. The chain links TRBV11-3 to TRBJ1-2; D perhaps matches TRBD1 (5 bases). Trimming took 5 bases from V and 4 from J, leaving 17 bases between them. The CDR3 loop spans 15 amino acids. CDR1 and CDR2 (germline): SGHNT, YENEEA. CDR3 coding DNA: TGTGCCAGCAGCCTGGGGGAGGGTTTATCCTATGGCTACACCTTC. Amino acid sequence: CASSLGEGLSYGYTF.

This clonotype was counted between two and nine times. The chain is built from TRBV20-1 and TRBJ2-2; 9 positions match TRBD2. The CDR3 runs 18 residues. Germline V lookup: CDR1 DFQATT, CDR2 SNEGSKA (reference sequence). V lost 1 base to trimming and J lost 0 bases; unmatched junction nucleotides: 9. Written as DNA, the CDR3 is TGCAGTGCTAGAGCGGCGGGGGGGGAGTCAACGAACACCGGGGAGCTGTTTTTT. Translating it yields CSARAAGGESTNTGELFF.

This clonotype has a count of ten or more. This chain uses TRBV6-2 or TRBV6-3 with TRBJ1-5; 7 bases fit TRBD1. The ends lost 4 bases at V and 4 bases at J; junction bases unmatched: 4. This CDR3 spans 14 amino acids. Germline CDR1 reads MNHEY; CDR2 reads SVGEGT. The CDR3 DNA follows: TGTGCCAGCAGTTCTGGACAGGATAATCAGCCCCAGCATTTT. It yields the protein CASSSGQDNQPQHF.

The chain joins TRBV7-9 to TRBJ1-1; possible D gene TRBD1, 6 bases. This CDR3 has 14 amino acids. The germline V gene encodes CDR1 SEHNR and CDR2 FQNEAQ (reference sequence). Trimming stripped 6 bases from V and 1 base from J, with 12 bases between. Here the CDR3 DNA reads TGTGCCAGCAGACACGACAGGCAGAACACTGAAGCTTTCTTT. This sequence encodes CASRHDRQNTEAFF.

This clonotype was counted at least ten times. V gene TRBV6-5 combines with J gene TRBJ1-5; 7 nucleotides match TRBD1. The germline V gene has CDR1 MNHEY and CDR2 SVGAGI. Trimming at V came to 5 bases and at J to 1 base, leaving 11 bases not matched to a gene. This CDR3 has 17 residues. The CDR3 DNA is TGTGCCAGCAGTCCCCGACAGGGTTCTGGCAGCAATCAGCCCCAGCATTTT. Its protein product is CASSPRQGSGSNQPQHF.

This clonotype was seen repeatedly, ten times or more. The chain recombines TRBV5-1 with TRBJ2-1; D may be TRBD1 (6 bases). Trimming stripped 0 bases from V and 1 base from J, with 8 bases between. CDR3 size: 15 residues. In germline, CDR1 is SGHRS, CDR2 YFSETQ. CDR3 sequence (DNA): TGCGCCAGCAGCTTGGTCCAGGGGTCCTACAATGAGCAGTTCTTC. Amino acids: CASSLVQGSYNEQFF. The variable domain in full, with the rest retrieved from reference TRBV5-1 and TRBJ2-1, is KAGVTQTPRYLIKTRGQQVTLSCSPISGHRSVSWYQQTPGQGLQFLFEYFSETQRNKGNFPGRFSGRQFSNSRSEMNVSTLELGDSALYLCASSLVQGSYNEQFFGPGTRLTVL.

This clonotype was seen many times. This chain uses TRBV20-1 with TRBJ2-7; 8 nucleotides line up with TRBD2. Trimming at V came to 4 bases and at J to 6 bases, leaving 11 bases not matched to a gene. Germline CDR1 is DFQATT and CDR2 is SNEGSKA (reference sequence). The CDR3 runs to 14 residues. CDR3: CSANIASGPREQYF. The CDR3 DNA sequence: TGCAGTGCTAACATAGCTAGCGGGCCACGCGAGCAGTACTTC.

This clonotype has a count of ten or more. The rearrangement links TRBV20-1 to TRBJ2-4; 10 nucleotides line up with TRBD1. There are 13 residues in the CDR3. Trimming removed 6 bases from V and 10 bases from J; junction bases left unmatched: 9. CDR1 DFQATT and CDR2 SNEGSKA come from the germline V gene (reference sequence). Here the CDR3 reads CSARTGGEGIQYF. CDR3 nucleotide sequence: TGCAGTGCCCGGACAGGGGGAGAAGGAATTCAGTACTTC.

This clonotype was counted many times. The CDR3 coding sequence is TGCAGTGCTCGGATTAGTGCCGGCTACGAGCAGTACTTC. Its protein product is CSARISAGYEQYF. The rearrangement links TRBV20-1 to TRBJ2-7, with unresolved D. Germline loops: CDR1 DFQATT, CDR2 SNEGSKA (reference sequence). Trimming left V 5 bases short and J 3 bases short, with 14 bases between. The CDR3 runs to 13 residues.